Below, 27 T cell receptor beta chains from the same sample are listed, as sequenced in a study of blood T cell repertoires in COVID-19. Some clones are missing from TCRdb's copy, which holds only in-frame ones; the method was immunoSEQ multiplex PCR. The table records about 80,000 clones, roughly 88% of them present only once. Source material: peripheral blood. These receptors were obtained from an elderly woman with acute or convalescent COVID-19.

The CDR3 DNA is TGTGCCAGCAGCCCAAGGGGGACCTACGAGCAGTACTTC. Translated: CASSPRGTYEQYF. V usage is TRBV5-8 and J usage is TRBJ2-7, with D possibly being TRBD1 (6 bases). Trimming pared 4 bases from V and 2 bases from J, leaving 10 bases between. This CDR3 has 13 amino acids. Germline V gene lookup returns CDR1 SGHTS and CDR2 YDEGEE.

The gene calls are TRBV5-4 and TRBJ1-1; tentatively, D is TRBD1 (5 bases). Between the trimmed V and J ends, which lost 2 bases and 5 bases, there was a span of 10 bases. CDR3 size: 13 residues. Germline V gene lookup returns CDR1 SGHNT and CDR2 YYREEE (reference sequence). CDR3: CASSFNRGTEAFF. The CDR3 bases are TGTGCCAGCAGCTTCAATAGGGGAACTGAAGCTTTCTTT.

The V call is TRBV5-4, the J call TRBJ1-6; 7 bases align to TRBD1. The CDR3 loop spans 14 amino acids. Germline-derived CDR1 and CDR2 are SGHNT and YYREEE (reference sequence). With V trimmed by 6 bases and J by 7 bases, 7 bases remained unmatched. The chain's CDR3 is CASTSDRTNSPLHF. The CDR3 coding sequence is TGTGCCAGCACCTCGGACAGGACCAATTCACCCCTCCACTTT.

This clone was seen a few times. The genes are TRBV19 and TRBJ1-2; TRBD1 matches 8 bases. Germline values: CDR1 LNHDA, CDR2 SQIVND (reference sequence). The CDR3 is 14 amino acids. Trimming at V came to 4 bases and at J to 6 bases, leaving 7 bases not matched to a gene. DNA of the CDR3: TGTGCCAGTAGTACCCTCGGACAGGGTGATGGCTACACCTTC. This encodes CASSTLGQGDGYTF. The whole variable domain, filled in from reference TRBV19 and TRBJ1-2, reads DGGITQSPKYLFRKEGQNVTLSCEQNLNHDAMYWYRQDPGQGLRLIYYSQIVNDFQKGDIAEGYSVSREKKESFPLTVTSAQKNPTAFYLCASSTLGQGDGYTFGSGTRLTVV.

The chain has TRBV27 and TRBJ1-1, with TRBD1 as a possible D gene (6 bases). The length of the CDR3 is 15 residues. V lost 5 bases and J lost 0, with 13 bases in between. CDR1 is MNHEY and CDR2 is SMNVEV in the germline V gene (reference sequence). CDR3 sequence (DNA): TGTGCCAGCAGTCCACAGGGTACCGTGAACACTGAAGCTTTCTTT. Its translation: CASSPQGTVNTEAFF.

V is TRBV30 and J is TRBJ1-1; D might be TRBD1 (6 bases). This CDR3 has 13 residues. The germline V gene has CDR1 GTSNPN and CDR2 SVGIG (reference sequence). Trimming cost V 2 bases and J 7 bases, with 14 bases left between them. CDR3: CAWSPTGFGEAFF. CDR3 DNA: TGTGCCTGGAGTCCAACAGGGTTCGGTGAAGCTTTCTTT.

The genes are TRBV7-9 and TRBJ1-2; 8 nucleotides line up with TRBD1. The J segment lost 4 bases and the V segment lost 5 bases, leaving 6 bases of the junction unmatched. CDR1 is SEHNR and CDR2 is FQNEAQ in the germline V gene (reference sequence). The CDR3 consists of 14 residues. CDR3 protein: CASSPGTGSYGYTF. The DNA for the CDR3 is TGTGCCAGCAGCCCCGGGACAGGCTCCTATGGCTACACCTTC.

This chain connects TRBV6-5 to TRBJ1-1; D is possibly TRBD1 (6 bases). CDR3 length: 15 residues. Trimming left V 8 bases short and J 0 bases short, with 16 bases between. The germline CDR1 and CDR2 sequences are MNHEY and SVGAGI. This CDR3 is CASRGRGAVNTEAFF. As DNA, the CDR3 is TGTGCCAGCCGAGGACGGGGGGCTGTGAACACTGAAGCTTTCTTT.

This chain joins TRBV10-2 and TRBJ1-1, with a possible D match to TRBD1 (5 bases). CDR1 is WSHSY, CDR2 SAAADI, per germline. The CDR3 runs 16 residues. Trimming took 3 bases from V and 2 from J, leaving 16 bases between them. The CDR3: CASSERGGAGNTEAFF. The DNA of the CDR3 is TGCGCCAGCAGTGAAAGAGGAGGGGCGGGTAACACTGAAGCTTTCTTT.

The CDR3, as DNA: TGCGCCAGCAGCTTGGAGGGACTAGCGAACACCGGGGAGCTGTTTTTT. This sequence encodes CASSLEGLANTGELFF. The rearrangement joins TRBV5-1 to TRBJ2-2; 8 bases agree with TRBD2. This CDR3 contains 16 residues. Trimming removed 0 bases from V and 0 bases from J; junction bases left unmatched: 1. CDR1 is SGHRS, CDR2 YFSETQ, per germline.

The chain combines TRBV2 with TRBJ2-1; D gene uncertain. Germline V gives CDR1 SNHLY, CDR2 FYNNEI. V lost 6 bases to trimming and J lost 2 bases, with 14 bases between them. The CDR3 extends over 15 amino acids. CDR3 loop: CASRTLLSPYNEQFF. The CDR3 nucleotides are TGTGCCAGCAGGACCCTTCTTAGCCCCTACAATGAGCAGTTCTTC.

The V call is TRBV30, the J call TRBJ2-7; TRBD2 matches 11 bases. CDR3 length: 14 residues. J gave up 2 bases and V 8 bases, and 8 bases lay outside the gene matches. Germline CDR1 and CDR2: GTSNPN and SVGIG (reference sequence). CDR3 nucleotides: TGTGCCACCGGGACTAGCGGACGAGCCTACGAGCAGTACTTC. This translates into CATGTSGRAYEQYF.

CDR3 DNA sequence: TGCGCCAGCAGCCGCCCTGGACCGGGAGCCTACAATGAGCAGTTCTTC. Translation: CASSRPGPGAYNEQFF. The V gene is TRBV5-1, the J gene TRBJ2-1; D possibly corresponds to TRBD2 (6 bases). The CDR3 extends over 16 amino acids. V was pared by 4 bases and J by 2 bases, with 16 bases between. CDR1 and CDR2 (germline): SGHRS, YFSETQ. Full variable domain (rest looked up from reference TRBV5-1 and TRBJ2-1): KAGVTQTPRYLIKTRGQQVTLSCSPISGHRSVSWYQQTPGQGLQFLFEYFSETQRNKGNFPGRFSGRQFSNSRSEMNVSTLELGDSALYLCASSRPGPGAYNEQFFGPGTRLTVL.

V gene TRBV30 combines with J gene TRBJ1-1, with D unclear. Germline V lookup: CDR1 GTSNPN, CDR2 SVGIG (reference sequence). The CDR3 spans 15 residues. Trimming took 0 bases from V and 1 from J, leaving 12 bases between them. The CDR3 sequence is CAWSVEVNRNTEAFF. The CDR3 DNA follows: TGTGCCTGGAGTGTTGAAGTTAACAGGAACACTGAAGCTTTCTTT.

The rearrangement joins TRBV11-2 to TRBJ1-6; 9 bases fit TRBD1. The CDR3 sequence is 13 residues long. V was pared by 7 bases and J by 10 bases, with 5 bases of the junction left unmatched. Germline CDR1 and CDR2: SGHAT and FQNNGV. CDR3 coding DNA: TGTGCCAGCAAAAGGGACAGGGTGTCACCCCTCCACTTT. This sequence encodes CASKRDRVSPLHF.

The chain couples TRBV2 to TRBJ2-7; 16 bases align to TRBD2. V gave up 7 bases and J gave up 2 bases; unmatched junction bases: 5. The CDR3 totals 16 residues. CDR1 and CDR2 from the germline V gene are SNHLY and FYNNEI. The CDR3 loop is CASTGTSGRETYEQYF. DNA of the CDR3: TGTGCCAGCACGGGGACTAGCGGGAGGGAAACCTACGAGCAGTACTTC.

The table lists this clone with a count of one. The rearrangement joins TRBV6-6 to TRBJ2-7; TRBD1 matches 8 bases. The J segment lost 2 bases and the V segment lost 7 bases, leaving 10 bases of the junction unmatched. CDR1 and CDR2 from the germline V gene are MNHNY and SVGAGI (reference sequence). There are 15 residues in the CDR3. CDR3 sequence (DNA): TGTGCCAGCACTTCCGGGACAGGTCGTGCCTACGAGCAGTACTTC. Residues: CASTSGTGRAYEQYF.

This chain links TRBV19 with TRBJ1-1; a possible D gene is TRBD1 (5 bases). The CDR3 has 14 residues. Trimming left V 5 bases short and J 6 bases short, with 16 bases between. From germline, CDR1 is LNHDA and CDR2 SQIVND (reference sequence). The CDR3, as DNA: TGTGCCAGTAGTGCCTCAGGGTTTAGTGCTGAAGCTTTCTTT. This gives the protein CASSASGFSAEAFF.

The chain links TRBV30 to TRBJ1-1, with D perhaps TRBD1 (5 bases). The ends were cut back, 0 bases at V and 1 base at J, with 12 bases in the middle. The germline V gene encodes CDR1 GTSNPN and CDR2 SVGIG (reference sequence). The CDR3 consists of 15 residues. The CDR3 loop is CAWSVNMQGNTEAFF. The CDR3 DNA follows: TGTGCCTGGAGTGTAAACATGCAGGGGAACACTGAAGCTTTCTTT.

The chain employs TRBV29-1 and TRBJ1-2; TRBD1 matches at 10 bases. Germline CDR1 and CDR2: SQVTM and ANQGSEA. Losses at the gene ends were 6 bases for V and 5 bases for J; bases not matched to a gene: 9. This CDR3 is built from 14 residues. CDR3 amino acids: CSVAEWTGGYGYTF. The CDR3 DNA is TGCAGCGTGGCCGAATGGACAGGGGGGTATGGCTACACCTTC.

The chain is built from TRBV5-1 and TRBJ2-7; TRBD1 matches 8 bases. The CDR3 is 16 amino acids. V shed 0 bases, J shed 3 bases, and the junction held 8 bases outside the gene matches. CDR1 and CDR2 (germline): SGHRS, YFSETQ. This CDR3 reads CASSLAGQGKIYEQYF. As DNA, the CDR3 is TGCGCCAGCAGCTTGGCTGGACAGGGAAAAATCTACGAGCAGTACTTC.

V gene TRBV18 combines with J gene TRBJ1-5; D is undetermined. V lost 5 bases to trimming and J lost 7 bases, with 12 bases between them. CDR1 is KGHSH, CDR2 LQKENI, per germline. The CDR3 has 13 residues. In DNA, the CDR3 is TGTGCCAGCTCAGCGGAAATCGGGCAGCCCCAGCATTTT. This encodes CASSAEIGQPQHF.

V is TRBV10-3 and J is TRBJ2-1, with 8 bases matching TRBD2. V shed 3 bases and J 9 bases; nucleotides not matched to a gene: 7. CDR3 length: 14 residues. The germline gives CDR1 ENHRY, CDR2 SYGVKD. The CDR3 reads CAISENGGASEQFF. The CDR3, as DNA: TGTGCCATCAGTGAAAACGGGGGGGCCAGTGAGCAGTTCTTC.

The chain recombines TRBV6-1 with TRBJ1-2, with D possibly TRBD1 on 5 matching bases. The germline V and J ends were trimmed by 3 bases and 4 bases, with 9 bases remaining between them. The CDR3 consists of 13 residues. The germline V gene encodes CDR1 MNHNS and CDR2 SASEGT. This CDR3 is CASSETDLYGYTF. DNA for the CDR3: TGTGCCAGCAGTGAGACAGATCTCTATGGCTACACCTTC.

The chain's CDR3 is CASSPRWQINLQGNSPLHF. CDR3 coding DNA: TGTGCCAGCAGCCCACGGTGGCAGATCAATCTTCAGGGTAATTCACCCCTCCACTTT. This chain uses TRBV5-6 with TRBJ1-6; weak D call: TRBD1 (5 bases). CDR1 SGHDT and CDR2 YYEEEE come from the germline V gene. The CDR3 is 19 residues long. The V gene lost 4 bases and the J gene lost 6 bases, with 26 bases spanning the gap.

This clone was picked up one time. This CDR3 is CASSPPGGLTLNTEAFF. The CDR3 nucleotides are TGTGCCAGCAGCCCTCCCGGTGGTCTGACTCTGAACACTGAAGCTTTCTTT. The rearrangement joins TRBV14 to TRBJ1-1; no firm D call. CDR1 and CDR2 (germline): SGHDN, FVKESK. The CDR3 totals 17 residues. V was pared by 4 bases and J by 0 bases, with 18 bases between.

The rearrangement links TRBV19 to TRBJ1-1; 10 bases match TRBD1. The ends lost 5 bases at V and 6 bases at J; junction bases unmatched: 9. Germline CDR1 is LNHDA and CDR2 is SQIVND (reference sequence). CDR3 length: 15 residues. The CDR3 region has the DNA TGTGCCAGTAGTCGCTGGGACAGGGGTCCCGCTGAAGCTTTCTTT. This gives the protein CASSRWDRGPAEAFF.